This T cell receptor beta chain was identified during a study of blood T cell repertoires in COVID-19. About the study: From the United States, Italy and Spain came samples of acute and convalescent COVID-19. The analysed material was cDNA or gDNA that came from T cells, B-cell-depleted T cells, or PBMCs.

Original analysis: Using reference gene primer amplification, nucleated cell counts were estimated. Data came from immunoSEQ multiplex PCR; TCRdb stores just in-frame clones and leaves some out. D and trimming were read from the DNA, whereas the V and J calls and clone size are those reported in that table. Here the sample spans approximately 260,000 clones, 89% being singletons. CDR1 LNHDA and CDR2 SQIVND come from the germline V gene (reference sequence). After removal of 4 bases from V and 2 bases from J, the junction contained 8 bases not matched to a gene. The CDR3 contains 15 residues. Sample: peripheral blood. The sequence was collected from a man between 50 and 59 years old with acute or convalescent COVID-19. The J gene is TRBJ2-7, the V gene TRBV19; TRBD2 agrees at 7 bases. The CDR3 protein is CASSTFRDYTYEQYF. CDR3 DNA: TGTGCCAGTAGTACCTTCCGGGACTACACCTACGAGCAGTACTTC.